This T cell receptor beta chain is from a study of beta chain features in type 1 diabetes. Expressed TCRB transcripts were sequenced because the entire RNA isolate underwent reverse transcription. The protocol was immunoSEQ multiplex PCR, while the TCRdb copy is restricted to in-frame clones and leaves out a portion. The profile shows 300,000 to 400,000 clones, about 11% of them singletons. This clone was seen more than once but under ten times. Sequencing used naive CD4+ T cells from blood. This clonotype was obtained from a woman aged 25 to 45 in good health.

The CDR3 region is CASSLSAGVHNEQFF. CDR3 bases: TGTGCCAGCAGCTTATCCGCGGGAGTGCACAATGAGCAGTTCTTC. The rearrangement links TRBV11-2 to TRBJ2-1, with 7 bases aligning to TRBD2. CDR1 is SGHAT and CDR2 is FQNNGV in the germline V gene. The CDR3 runs 15 residues. V shed 2 bases, J shed 5 bases, and the junction held 6 bases outside the gene matches.